The clone carrying this TCR beta chain was seen only a few times. Its antigen remains unknown. This specimen belongs to a study of Ad26.COV2.S vaccination and SARS-CoV-2 variants. For the study at large: Participants got Ad26.COV2.S intramuscularly, once or twice 56 days apart.

General observations from the study: The study found higher spike-specific TCR breadth in vaccine than placebo recipients.

Germline V CDR1 and CDR2: SGHRS, YFSETQ. This CDR3 is built from 14 residues. After removal of 4 bases from V and 7 bases from J, the junction contained 8 bases not matched to a gene. Indicated treatment: approximately 18 received Ad26.COV2.S at low or high dose, single or two shots; about 5 received placebo; per-sample allocation not given. The samples were gathered on day 63 after the first injection of vaccine or placebo. Method: immunoSEQ multiplex PCR; TCRdb's copy keeps in-frame clones and lacks some. This sample yields about 400,000 clones, of which roughly 80% are seen a single time; 7.4% belongs to the top ten.

The chain couples TRBV5-1 to TRBJ1-5; TRBD1 matches at 7 bases. The material sequenced was peripheral blood, taken in a trial of Ad26.COV2.S vaccine versus placebo. The source is a person aged 18 to 59 who received the Ad26.COV2.S COVID-19 vaccine or a placebo. The CDR3 DNA reads as TGCGCCAGCAGCACCCGACAGGGAGGGCAGCCCCAGCATTTT. Translating gives CASSTRQGGQPQHF.